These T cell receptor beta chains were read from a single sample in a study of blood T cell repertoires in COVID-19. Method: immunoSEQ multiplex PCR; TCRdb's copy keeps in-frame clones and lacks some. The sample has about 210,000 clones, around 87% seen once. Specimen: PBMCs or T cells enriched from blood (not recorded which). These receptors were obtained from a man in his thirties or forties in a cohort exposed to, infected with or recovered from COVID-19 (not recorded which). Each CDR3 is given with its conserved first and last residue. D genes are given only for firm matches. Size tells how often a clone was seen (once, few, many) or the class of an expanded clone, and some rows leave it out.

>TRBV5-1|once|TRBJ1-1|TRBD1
CASSRGQVSLNTEAFF
TGCGCCAGCAGTAGGGGACAGGTTTCCTTGAACACTGAAGCTTTCTTT
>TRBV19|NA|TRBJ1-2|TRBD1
CATRNRQGNYGYTF
TGTGCCACCCGAAACCGACAGGGCAACTATGGCTACACCTTC
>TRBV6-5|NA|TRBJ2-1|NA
CASGTAGHHEQFF
TGTGCCAGCGGAACGGCTGGGCATCATGAGCAGTTCTTC
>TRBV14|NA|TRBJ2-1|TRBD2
CASSQTGASGNDNEQFF
TGTGCCAGCAGCCAAACAGGGGCTAGCGGGAATGACAATGAGCAGTTCTTC
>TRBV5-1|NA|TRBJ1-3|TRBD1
CASSLDRGAGNTIYF
TGCGCCAGCAGCTTGGACAGGGGCGCTGGAAACACCATATATTTT
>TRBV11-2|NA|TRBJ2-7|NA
CASSLGQPSYEQYF
TGTGCCAGCAGCTTAGGACAGCCCTCCTACGAGCAGTACTTC
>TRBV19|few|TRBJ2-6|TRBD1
CASSRGQASGANVLTF
TGTGCCAGTAGTAGAGGACAGGCCTCTGGGGCCAACGTCCTGACTTTC
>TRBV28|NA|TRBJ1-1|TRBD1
CATDRDLNTEAFF
TGTGCCACCGACAGGGATTTGAACACTGAAGCTTTCTTT
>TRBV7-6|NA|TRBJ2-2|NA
CASSPSVGGYTGELFF
TGTGCCAGCAGCCCCTCGGTGGGGGGTTACACCGGGGAGCTGTTTTTT
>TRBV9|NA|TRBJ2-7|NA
CASSPQGTAKGDEQYF
TGTGCCAGCAGCCCCCAGGGGACGGCCAAGGGAGACGAGCAGTACTTC
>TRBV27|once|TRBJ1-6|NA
CASSFGQGHSSPLHF
TGTGCCAGCAGTTTTGGGCAGGGCCATAGTTCACCCCTCCACTTT
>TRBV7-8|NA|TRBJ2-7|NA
CASSLALGSSYEQYF
TGTGCCAGCAGCTTAGCTTTGGGGAGTTCCTACGAGCAGTACTTC
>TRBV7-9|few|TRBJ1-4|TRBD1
CASSLATNIRDRDEKLFF
TGTGCCAGCAGCTTAGCCACTAATATCCGGGACAGGGATGAAAAACTGTTTTTT
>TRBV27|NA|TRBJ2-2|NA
CASTIGGGIAGELFF
TGTGCCAGCACCATCGGAGGGGGCATCGCCGGGGAGCTGTTTTTT
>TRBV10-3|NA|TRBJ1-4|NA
CAIGGGDEKLFF
TGTGCCATCGGAGGGGGGGACGAAAAACTGTTTTTT
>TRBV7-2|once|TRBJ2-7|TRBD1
CASSLGTGSYEQYF
TGTGCCAGCAGCTTAGGGACAGGGTCCTACGAGCAGTACTTC
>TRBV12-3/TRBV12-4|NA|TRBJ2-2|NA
CASSSIATGELFF
TGTGCCAGCAGTTCGATAGCTACCGGGGAGCTGTTTTTT
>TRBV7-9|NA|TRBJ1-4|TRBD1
CASSSGQSNEKLFF
TGTGCCAGCAGCTCGGGACAGTCAAATGAAAAACTGTTTTTT
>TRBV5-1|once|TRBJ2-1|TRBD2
CASSSQAGADNEQFF
TGCGCCAGCAGCTCACAAGCGGGAGCAGATAATGAGCAGTTCTTC
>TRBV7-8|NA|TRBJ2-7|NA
CASSLETESSYEQYF
TGTGCCAGCAGCTTAGAGACGGAGAGCTCCTACGAGCAGTACTTC
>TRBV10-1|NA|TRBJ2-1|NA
CASSALLGNEQFF
TGCGCCAGCAGTGCCCTCCTCGGCAATGAGCAGTTCTTC
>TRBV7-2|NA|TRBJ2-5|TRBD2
CASSYGSSGIKETQYF
TGTGCCAGCAGCTACGGGTCTAGCGGGATAAAAGAGACCCAGTACTTC
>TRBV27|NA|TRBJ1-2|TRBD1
CASSSTDRGLGYTF
TGTGCCAGCAGTTCCACGGACAGGGGGCTCGGCTACACCTTC
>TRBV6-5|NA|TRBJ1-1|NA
CASTYSMNTEAFF
TGTGCCAGCACCTATAGTATGAACACTGAAGCTTTCTTT
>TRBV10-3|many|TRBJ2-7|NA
CAISEIPETYEQYF
TGTGCCATCAGTGAGATCCCAGAAACCTACGAGCAGTACTTC
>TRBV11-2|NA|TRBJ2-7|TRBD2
CASSPRGLAGTHYEQYF
TGTGCCAGCAGCCCCCGAGGACTAGCGGGAACCCACTACGAGCAGTACTTC
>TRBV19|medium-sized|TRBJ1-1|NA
CASRQDRRAFF
TGTGCCAGTAGACAAGACAGAAGAGCTTTCTTT
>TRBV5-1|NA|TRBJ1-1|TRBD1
CASSVRGHTEAFF
TGCGCCAGCAGCGTTAGGGGGCATACTGAAGCTTTCTTT
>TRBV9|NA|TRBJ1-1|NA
CASSVGVVTWTEAFF
TGTGCCAGCAGCGTAGGTGTAGTAACGTGGACTGAAGCTTTCTTT
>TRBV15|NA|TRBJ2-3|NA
CATSWPRVTDTQYF
TGTGCCACCAGCTGGCCTCGGGTGACAGATACGCAGTATTTT
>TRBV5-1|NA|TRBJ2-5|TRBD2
CASSLSAGGDSIYF
TGCGCCAGCAGCTTGAGTGCGGGAGGCGACAGCATCTACTTC
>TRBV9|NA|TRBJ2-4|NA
CASSVGTRGGFTGDIQYF
TGTGCCAGCAGCGTAGGAACAAGGGGGGGTTTTACCGGAGACATTCAGTACTTC
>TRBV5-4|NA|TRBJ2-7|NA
CASSTEPLSGEQYF
TGTGCCAGCAGCACGGAACCCCTCTCGGGGGAGCAGTACTTC
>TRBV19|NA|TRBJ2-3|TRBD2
CASSIGRANTSGPTDTQYF
TGTGCCAGTAGTATTGGTCGAGCGAACACTAGCGGGCCCACAGATACGCAGTATTTT
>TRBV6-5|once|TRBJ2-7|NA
CASSIGTSSYEQYF
TGTGCCAGCAGTATAGGGACTTCCTCCTACGAGCAGTACTTC
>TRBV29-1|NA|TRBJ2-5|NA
CSVARDGETQYF
TGCAGCGTTGCCAGGGATGGGGAGACCCAGTACTTC
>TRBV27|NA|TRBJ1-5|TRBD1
CASSTTGVRGQPQHF
TGTGCCAGCAGTACGACAGGGGTACGCGGTCAGCCCCAGCATTTT
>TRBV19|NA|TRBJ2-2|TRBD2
CASSRLAGGPTGELFF
TGTGCCAGTAGTCGGTTGGCGGGAGGGCCTACCGGGGAGCTGTTTTTT
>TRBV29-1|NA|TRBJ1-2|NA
CSVEDPGDYGYTF
TGCAGCGTTGAAGATCCCGGGGACTATGGCTACACCTTC
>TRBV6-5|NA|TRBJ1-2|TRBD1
CASSPGTGLNYGYTF
TGTGCCAGCAGCCCAGGGACAGGGCTTAACTATGGCTACACCTTC
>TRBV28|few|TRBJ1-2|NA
CASSLKSRSYGYTF
TGTGCCAGCAGTTTAAAGTCCCGGAGCTATGGCTACACCTTC
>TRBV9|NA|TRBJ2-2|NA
CASSQAGSNTGELFF
TGTGCCAGCAGCCAAGCGGGCTCGAACACCGGGGAGCTGTTTTTT
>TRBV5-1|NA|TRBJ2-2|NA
CASSLASGGELFF
TGCGCCAGCAGCTTGGCCAGCGGCGGGGAGCTGTTTTTT
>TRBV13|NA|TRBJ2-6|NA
CASSLYGTGANVLTF
TGTGCCAGCAGCTTATACGGGACTGGGGCCAACGTCCTGACTTTC
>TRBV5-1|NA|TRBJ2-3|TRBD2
CASRPGGDTQYF
TGCGCCAGCAGGCCGGGAGGTGATACGCAGTATTTT
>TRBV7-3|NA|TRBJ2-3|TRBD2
CASSPTSGGEGTQYF
TGTGCCAGCAGCCCGACTAGCGGGGGGGAGGGTACGCAGTATTTT
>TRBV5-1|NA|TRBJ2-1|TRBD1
CASSLDGTGNNNEQFF
TGCGCCAGCAGCTTGGATGGGACAGGGAATAACAATGAGCAGTTCTTC
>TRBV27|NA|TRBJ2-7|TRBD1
CASSPGTGAEQYF
TGTGCCAGCAGTCCCGGGACAGGGGCCGAGCAGTACTTC
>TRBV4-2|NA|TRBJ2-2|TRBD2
CASSRRLAGVEDHTGELFF
TGTGCCAGCAGCCGAAGACTAGCGGGAGTGGAAGATCACACCGGGGAGCTGTTTTTT